In this sample, the clone carrying this T cell receptor beta chain turned up many times. Sorted naive CD8 T cells, roughly 19,000 to 1,100,000, were sequenced from 10%, 30% or 50% RNA. Naive CD8 T cells were sorted as CD8+CD4-CCR7+CD45RA+. V shed 0 bases, J shed 5 bases, and the junction held 14 bases outside the gene matches. The germline V gene encodes CDR1 MGHRA and CDR2 YSYEKL. This CDR3 comprises 19 residues. Making the bulk TCR libraries relied on previously described methods and listed TCR primers. One entry per CDR3 protein, called by TCRdb with MiXCR from the PCR reads. The table has 600,000 to 650,000 distinct CDR3 sequences, 20% seen once. The data belong to a study of molecular identifiers for immune sequencing clone quantification.

This receptor was identified in a human donor in good health. Some libraries in this study had Jurkat cell RNA spiked in. The sequencing input was naive CD8+ T cells from blood, with Jurkat cell RNA spiked in. The sample's subset: FACS-sorted CD8+CD4-CCR7+CD45RA+ naive T cells. This sequence joins TRBV4-1 and TRBJ2-3, with 10 bases lining up with TRBD2. CDR3 protein: CASSQDKATSGQSIDTQYF. CDR3 nucleotides: TGCGCCAGCAGCCAAGATAAAGCGACTAGCGGGCAATCGATAGATACGCAGTATTTT.